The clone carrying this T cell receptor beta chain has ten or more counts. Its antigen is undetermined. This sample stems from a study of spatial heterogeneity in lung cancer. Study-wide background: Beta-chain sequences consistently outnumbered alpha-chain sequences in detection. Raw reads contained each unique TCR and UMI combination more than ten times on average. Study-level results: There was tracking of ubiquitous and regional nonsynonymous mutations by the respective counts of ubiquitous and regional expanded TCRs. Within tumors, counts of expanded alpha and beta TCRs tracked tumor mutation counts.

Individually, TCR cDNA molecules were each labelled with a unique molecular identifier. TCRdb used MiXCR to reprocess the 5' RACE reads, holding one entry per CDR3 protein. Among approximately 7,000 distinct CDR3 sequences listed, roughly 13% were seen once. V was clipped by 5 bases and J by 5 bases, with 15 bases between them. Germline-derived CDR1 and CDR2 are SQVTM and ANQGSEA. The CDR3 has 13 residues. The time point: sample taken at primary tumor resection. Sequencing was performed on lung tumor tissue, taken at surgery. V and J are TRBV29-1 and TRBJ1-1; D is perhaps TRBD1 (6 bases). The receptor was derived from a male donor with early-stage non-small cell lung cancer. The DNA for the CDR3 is TGCAGCGTTCGAAACAGGGCCGGGACTGAAGCTTTCTTT. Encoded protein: CSVRNRAGTEAFF.